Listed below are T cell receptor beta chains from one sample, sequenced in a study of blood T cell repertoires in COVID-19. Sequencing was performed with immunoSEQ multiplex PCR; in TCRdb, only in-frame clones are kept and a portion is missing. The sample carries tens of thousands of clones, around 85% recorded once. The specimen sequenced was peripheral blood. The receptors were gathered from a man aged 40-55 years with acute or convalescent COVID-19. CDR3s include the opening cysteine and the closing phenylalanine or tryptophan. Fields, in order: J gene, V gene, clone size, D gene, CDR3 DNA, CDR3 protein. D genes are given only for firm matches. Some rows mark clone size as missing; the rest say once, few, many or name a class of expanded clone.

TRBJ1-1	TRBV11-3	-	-	TGTGCCAGCAGCTTAATGGGGCAGGGGTCGTTCACTGAAGCTTTCTTT	CASSLMGQGSFTEAFF
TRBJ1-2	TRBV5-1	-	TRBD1	TGCGCCAGCAGCCCGGAACAAGGGGGCCCAACGGATGGCTACACCTTC	CASSPEQGGPTDGYTF
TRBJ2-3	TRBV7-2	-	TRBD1	TGTGCCAGCAGTGTAGGGGGCCACACAGATACGCAGTATTTT	CASSVGGHTDTQYF
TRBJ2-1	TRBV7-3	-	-	TGTGCCAGCAGCTTAACATTCTCTAGCTATGAGCAGTTCTTC	CASSLTFSSYEQFF
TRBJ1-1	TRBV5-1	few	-	TGCGCCAGCAGCCCCAGTAAACAGTTAGAAGCTTTCTTT	CASSPSKQLEAFF
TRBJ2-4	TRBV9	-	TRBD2	TGTGCCAGCAGCGGGGGGAGGGTAGCCAAAAACATTCAGTACTTC	CASSGGRVAKNIQYF
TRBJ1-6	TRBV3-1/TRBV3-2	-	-	TGTGCCAGCAGCCCCGGGGGTCGGTCACCCCTCCACTTT	CASSPGGRSPLHF
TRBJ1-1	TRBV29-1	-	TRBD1	TGCAGCGTTAGATGGAAGGGACAGGCGGGTGAAGCTTTCTTT	CSVRWKGQAGEAFF
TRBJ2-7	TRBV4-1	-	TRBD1	TGCGCCAGCAGCCAAGCCGGGACAGGGGACTACGAGCAGTACTTC	CASSQAGTGDYEQYF
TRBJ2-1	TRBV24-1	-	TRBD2	TGTGCCACCAGTGACTCAAGACTAGCGGGGGGTCGGAATGAGCAGTTCTTC	CATSDSRLAGGRNEQFF
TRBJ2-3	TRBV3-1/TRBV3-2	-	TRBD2	TGTGCCAGCAGCCAAGATAGCGGGGAGGCCGGCACAGATACGCAGTATTTT	CASSQDSGEAGTDTQYF
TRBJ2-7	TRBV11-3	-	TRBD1	TGTGCCAGCAGCTTAGGGCAGGGGGCCTACGAGCAGTACTTC	CASSLGQGAYEQYF
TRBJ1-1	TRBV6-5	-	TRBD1	TGTGCCAGCAGCGGACAGGGCCGGAACACTGAAGCTTTCTTT	CASSGQGRNTEAFF
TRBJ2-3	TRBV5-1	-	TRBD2	TGCGCCAGCAGCTCAAGCGGGACTAGCGGTGATACGCAGTATTTT	CASSSSGTSGDTQYF
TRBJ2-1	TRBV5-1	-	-	TGCGCCAGCAGCTTAGGCGGGGTCTCCTACAATGAGCAGTTCTTC	CASSLGGVSYNEQFF
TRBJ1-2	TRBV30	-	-	TGTGCCTGGGCGATTGGGCCTTATGGCTACACCTTC	CAWAIGPYGYTF
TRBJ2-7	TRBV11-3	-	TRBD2	TGTGCCAGCAGCCCACCCCTTCAGCGGGGGGATTACGAGCAGTACTTC	CASSPPLQRGDYEQYF
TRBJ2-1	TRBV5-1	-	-	TGCGCCAGCAGTAAGGAGAAGAAAGGCAATGAGCAGTTCTTC	CASSKEKKGNEQFF
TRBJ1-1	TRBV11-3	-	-	TGTGCCAGCACCCTGAGAGGCGCCCTGAACACTGAAGCTTTCTTT	CASTLRGALNTEAFF
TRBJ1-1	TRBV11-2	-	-	TGTGCCAGCAGCTTAGGCCTACAGGGAGTGGCTTTCTTT	CASSLGLQGVAFF
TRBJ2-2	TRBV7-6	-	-	TGTGCCAGCAGCTTAGCGGGTGGTAGCGGCACCGGGGAGCTGTTTTTT	CASSLAGGSGTGELFF
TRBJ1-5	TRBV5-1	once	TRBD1	TGCGCCAGCAGCACGGCCGGGACAGAGATTAGCAATCAGCCCCAGCATTTT	CASSTAGTEISNQPQHF
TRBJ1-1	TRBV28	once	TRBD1	TGTGCCAGCAGTACCTCAGGACAGGGGGGAGGTGAGGCTTTCTTT	CASSTSGQGGGEAFF